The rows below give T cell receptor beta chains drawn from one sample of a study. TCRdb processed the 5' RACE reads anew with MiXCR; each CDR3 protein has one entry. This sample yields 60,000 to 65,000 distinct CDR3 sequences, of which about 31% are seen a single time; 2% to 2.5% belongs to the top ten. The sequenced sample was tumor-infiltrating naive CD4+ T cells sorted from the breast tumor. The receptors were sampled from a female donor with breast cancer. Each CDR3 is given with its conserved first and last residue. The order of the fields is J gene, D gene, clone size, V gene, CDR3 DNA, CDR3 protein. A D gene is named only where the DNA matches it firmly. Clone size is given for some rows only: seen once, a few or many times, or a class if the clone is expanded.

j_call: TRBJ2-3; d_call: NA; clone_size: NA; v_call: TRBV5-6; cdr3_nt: TGTGCCAGCAGCTTGGGACAGTTGATAGATACGCAGTATTTT; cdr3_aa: CASSLGQLIDTQYF
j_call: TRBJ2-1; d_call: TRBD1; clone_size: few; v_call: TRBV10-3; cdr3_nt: TGTGCCATCAGATCCGGGACAGGTACCAACAATGAGCAGTTCTTC; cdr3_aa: CAIRSGTGTNNEQFF
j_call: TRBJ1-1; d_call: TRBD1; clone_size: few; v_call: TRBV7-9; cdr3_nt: TGTGCCAGCAGCTTATATGGGACAGTTAACACTGAAGCTTTCTTT; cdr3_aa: CASSLYGTVNTEAFF
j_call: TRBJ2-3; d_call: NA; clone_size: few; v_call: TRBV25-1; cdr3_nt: TGTGCCAGTGTAGGGGCTAGCGGCACAGATACGCAGTATTTT; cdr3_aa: CASVGASGTDTQYF
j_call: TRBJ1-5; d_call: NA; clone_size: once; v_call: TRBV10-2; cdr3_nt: TGCGCCAGCAGTGTCGCGGAAGGGCAGCCCCAGCATTTT; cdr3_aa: CASSVAEGQPQHF
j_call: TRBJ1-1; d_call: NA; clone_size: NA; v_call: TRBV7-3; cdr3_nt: TGTGCCAGCAGCTTCGGGAGGAACACTGAAGCTTTCTTT; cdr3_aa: CASSFGRNTEAFF
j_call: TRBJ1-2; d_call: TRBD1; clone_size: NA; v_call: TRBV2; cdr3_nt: TGTGCCAGCAGTGACCCCCGGGACAGGGTAGGGTATGGCTACACCTTC; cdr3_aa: CASSDPRDRVGYGYTF
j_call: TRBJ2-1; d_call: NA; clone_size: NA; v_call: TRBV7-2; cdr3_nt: TGTGCCAGCAGCTTATTTTGGCAAAATGAGCAGTTCTTC; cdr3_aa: CASSLFWQNEQFF
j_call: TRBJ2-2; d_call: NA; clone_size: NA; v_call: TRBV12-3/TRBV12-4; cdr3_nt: TGTGCCAGCAGTTTTCTGCGAGCCGGGGAGCTGTTTTTT; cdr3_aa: CASSFLRAGELFF
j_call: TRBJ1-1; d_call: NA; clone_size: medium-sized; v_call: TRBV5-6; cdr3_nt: TGTGCCAGCAGCTACGAAACAGGTAGCACTGAAGCTTTCTTT; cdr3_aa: CASSYETGSTEAFF